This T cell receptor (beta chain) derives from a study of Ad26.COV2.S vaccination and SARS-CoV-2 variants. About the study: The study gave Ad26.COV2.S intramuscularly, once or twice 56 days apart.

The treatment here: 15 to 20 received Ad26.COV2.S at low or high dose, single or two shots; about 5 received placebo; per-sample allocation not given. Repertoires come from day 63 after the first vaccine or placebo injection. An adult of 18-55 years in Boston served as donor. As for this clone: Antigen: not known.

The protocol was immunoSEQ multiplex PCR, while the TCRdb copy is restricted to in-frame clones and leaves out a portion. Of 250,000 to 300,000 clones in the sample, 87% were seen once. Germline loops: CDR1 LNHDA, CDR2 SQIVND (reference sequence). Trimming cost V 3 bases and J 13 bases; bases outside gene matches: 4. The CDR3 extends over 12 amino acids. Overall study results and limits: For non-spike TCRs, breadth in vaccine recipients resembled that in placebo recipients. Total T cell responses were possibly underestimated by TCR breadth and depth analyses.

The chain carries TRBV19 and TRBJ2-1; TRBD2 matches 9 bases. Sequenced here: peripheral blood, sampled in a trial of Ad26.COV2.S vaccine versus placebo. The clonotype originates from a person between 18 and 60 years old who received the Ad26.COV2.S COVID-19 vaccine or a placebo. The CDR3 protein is CASSIQRGVQFF. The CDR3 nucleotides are TGTGCCAGTAGTATCCAGCGGGGGGTACAGTTCTTC. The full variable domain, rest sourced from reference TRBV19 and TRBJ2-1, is DGGITQSPKYLFRKEGQNVTLSCEQNLNHDAMYWYRQDPGQGLRLIYYSQIVNDFQKGDIAEGYSVSREKKESFPLTVTSAQKNPTAFYLCASSIQRGVQFFGPGTRLTVL.